This TCR beta chain was sequenced during a study of shared clonotypes between healthy human individuals. As to this clone: Its antigen is currently unknown.

Study results and limitations: The donor pool, a small one, limited the genetic and exposure-history diversity represented.

This table comes from immunoSEQ multiplex PCR, and its TCRdb copy is limited to in-frame clones, with some not included. The repertoire holds approximately 1.5 million clones, with 95% to 99% as singletons. Trimming removed 2 bases at V and 0 bases at J, with 7 bases between. CDR1 and CDR2 from the germline V gene are MNHNY and SVGAGI (reference sequence). The CDR3 is made up of 14 amino acids. Specimen: naive CD4+ T cells sorted from blood. The subset denotes: CD45RA+ positively selected. This TCR derives from a man aged 30-40 years in good health. This chain uses TRBV6-6 with TRBJ1-1; tentatively, D is TRBD1 (6 bases). In DNA, the CDR3 is TGTGCCAGCAGTTACGCAGGGGTGAACACTGAAGCTTTCTTT. Protein: CASSYAGVNTEAFF.